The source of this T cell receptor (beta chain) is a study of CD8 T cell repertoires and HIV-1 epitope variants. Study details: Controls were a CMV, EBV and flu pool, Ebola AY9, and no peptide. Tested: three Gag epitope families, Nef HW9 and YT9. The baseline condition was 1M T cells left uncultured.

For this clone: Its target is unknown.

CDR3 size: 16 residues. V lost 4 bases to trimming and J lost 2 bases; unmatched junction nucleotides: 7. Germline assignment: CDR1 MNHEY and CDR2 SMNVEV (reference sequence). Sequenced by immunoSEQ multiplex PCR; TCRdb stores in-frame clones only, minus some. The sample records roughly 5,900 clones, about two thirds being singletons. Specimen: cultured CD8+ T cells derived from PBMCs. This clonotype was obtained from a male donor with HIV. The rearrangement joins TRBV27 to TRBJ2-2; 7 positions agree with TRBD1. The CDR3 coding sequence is TGTGCCAGCAGTTCGGGACAGCCCATCAACACCGGGGAGCTGTTTTTT. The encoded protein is CASSSGQPINTGELFF.